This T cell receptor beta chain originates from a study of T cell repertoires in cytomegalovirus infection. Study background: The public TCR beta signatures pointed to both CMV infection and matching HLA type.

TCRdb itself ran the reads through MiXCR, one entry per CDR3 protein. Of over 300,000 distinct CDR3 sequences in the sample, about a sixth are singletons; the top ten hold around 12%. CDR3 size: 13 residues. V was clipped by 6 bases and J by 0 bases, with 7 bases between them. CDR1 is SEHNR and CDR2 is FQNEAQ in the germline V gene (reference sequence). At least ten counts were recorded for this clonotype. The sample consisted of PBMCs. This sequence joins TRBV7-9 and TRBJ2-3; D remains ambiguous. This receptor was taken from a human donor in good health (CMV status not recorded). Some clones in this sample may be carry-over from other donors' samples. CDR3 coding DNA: TGTGCCAGCAGAGCCTCTAGCACAGATACGCAGTATTTT. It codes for CASRASSTDTQYF.